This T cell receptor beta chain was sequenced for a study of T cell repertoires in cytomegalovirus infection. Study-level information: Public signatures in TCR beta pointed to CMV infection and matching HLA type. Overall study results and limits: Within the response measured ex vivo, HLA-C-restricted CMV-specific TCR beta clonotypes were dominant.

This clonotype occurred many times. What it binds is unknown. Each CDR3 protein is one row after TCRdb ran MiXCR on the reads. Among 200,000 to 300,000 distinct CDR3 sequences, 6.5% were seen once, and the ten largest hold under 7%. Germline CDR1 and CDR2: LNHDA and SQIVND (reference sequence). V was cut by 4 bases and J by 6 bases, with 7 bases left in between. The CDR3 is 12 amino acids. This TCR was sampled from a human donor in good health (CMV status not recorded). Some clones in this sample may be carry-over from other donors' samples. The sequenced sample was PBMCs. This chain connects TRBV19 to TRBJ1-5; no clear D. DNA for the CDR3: TGTGCCAGTAGTAAAGTGGGTCAGCCCCAGCATTTT. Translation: CASSKVGQPQHF.